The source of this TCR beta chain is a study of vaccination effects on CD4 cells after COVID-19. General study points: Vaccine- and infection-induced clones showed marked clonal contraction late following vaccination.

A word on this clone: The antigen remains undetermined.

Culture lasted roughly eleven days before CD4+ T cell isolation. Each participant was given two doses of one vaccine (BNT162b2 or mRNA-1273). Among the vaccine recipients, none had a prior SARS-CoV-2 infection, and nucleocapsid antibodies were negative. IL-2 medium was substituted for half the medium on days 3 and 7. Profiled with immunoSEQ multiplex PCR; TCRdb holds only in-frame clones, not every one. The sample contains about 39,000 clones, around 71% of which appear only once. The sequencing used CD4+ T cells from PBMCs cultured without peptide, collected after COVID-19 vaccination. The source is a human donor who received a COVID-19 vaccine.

In DNA, the CDR3 is TGTGCCATCAGTGATTATAAGACGGGACAGGGGTATCAGCCCCAGCATTTT. It translates to CAISDYKTGQGYQPQHF. The chain is built from TRBV10-3 and TRBJ1-5; 10 positions match TRBD1. This CDR3 spans 17 amino acids. Looked up from germline, CDR1 is ENHRY and CDR2 is SYGVKD. Germline trimming cut 3 bases from V and 5 bases from J; bases unmatched to any gene: 10.